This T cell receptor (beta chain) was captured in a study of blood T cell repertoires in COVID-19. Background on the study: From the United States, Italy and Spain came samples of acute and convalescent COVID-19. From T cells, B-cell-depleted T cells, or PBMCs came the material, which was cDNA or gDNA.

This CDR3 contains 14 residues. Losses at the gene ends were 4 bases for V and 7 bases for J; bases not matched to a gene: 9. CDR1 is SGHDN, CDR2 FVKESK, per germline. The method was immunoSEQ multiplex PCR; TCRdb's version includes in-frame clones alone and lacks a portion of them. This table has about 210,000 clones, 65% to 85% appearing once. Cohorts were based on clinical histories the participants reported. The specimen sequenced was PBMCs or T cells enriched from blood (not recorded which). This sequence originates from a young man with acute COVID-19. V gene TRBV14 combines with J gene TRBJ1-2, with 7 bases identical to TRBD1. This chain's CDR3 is CASSRRQGVGGYTF. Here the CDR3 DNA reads TGTGCCAGCAGCCGTCGACAGGGTGTGGGTGGCTACACCTTC.